This record concerns one TCR beta chain sequence. These data belong to a study of blood T cell repertoires in COVID-19. Background on the study: The samples span acute and convalescent COVID-19 from the United States, Italy and Spain.

The CDR3 totals 14 residues. CDR1 is LGHDT, CDR2 YNNKEL, per germline (reference sequence). V was pared by 1 base and J by 3 bases, with 0 bases of the junction left unmatched. The protocol was immunoSEQ multiplex PCR, while the TCRdb copy is restricted to in-frame clones and leaves out a portion. The sample carries about 88,000 clones, around three quarters recorded once. The sample taken for sequencing was peripheral blood. This chain connects TRBV3-1 (or the pseudogene TRBV3-2) to TRBJ2-1; the match to TRBD2 covers 7 bases. This TCR was recovered from an older woman in a cohort sampled during active or convalescent COVID-19. CDR3 in amino acids: CASSQGGGYNEQFF. In DNA, the CDR3 is TGTGCCAGCAGCCAAGGGGGGGGCTACAATGAGCAGTTCTTC.